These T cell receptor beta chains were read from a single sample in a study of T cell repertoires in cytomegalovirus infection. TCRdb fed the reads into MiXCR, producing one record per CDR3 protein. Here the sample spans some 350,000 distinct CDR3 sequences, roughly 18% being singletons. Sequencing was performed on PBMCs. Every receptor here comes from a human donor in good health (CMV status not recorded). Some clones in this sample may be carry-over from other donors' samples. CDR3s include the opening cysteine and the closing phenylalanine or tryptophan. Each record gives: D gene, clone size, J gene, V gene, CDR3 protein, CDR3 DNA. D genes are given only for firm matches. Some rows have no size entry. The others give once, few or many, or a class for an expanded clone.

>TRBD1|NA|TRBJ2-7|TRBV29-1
CSVARGQGYEQYF
TGCAGCGTCGCCAGGGGACAGGGTTACGAGCAGTACTTC
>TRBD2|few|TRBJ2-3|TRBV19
CATNSGPNTDTQYF
TGTGCCACCAATAGCGGGCCGAACACAGATACGCAGTATTTT
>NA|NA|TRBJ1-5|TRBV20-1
CSASQGTHQPQHF
TGCAGTGCTAGCCAGGGGACCCATCAGCCCCAGCATTTT
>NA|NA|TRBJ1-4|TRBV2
CASSEEGLPEKLFF
TGTGCCAGCAGTGAAGAGGGGTTGCCCGAAAAACTGTTTTTT
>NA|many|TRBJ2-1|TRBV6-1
CASSELGSYNEQFF
TGTGCCAGCAGTGAGCTAGGCTCCTACAATGAGCAGTTCTTC
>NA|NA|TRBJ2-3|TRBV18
CASSPRVGGPDTQYF
TGTGCCAGCTCACCACGAGTAGGAGGGCCCGATACGCAGTATTTT
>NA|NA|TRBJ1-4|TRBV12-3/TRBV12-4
CASSLSREKLFF
TGTGCCAGCAGTTTATCCCGAGAAAAACTGTTTTTT
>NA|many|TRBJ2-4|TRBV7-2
CASSLLREPNIQYF
TGTGCCAGCAGCTTACTGAGGGAACCAAACATTCAGTACTTC
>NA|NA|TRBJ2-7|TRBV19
CASSIGSGVGPLSYEQYF
TGTGCCAGTAGTATAGGGTCCGGGGTTGGCCCCCTCTCCTACGAGCAGTACTTC
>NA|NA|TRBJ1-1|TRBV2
CASTQGGTEAFF
TGTGCCAGCACTCAGGGAGGCACTGAAGCTTTCTTT
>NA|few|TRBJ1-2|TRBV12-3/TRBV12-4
CASSGVVGSNYGYTF
TGTGCCAGCAGTGGTGTCGTGGGGTCTAACTATGGCTACACCTTC
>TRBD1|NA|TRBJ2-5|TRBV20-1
CSAVDREETQYF
TGCAGTGCCGTGGACAGGGAAGAGACCCAGTACTTC
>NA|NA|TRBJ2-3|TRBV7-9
CASIKNTDTQYF
TGTGCCAGCATCAAAAACACAGATACGCAGTATTTT
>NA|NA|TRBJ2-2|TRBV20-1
CSARRTGSGDTGELFF
TGCAGTGCCAGAAGAACAGGGTCTGGGGACACCGGGGAGCTGTTTTTT
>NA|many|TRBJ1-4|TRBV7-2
CASSLNSGPIMDEKLFF
TGTGCCAGCAGCTTAAATTCAGGGCCCATAATGGATGAAAAACTGTTTTTT
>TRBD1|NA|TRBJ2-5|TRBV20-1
CSAMTGEQETQYF
TGCAGTGCCATGACAGGGGAACAAGAGACCCAGTACTTC
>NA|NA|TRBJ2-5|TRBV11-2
CASSHLGTKETQYF
TGTGCCAGCAGCCACTTAGGGACAAAAGAGACCCAGTACTTC
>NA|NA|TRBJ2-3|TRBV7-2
CASSLAASDTQYF
TGTGCCAGCAGCTTAGCGGCTTCGGATACGCAGTATTTT
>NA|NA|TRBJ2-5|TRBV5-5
CASSLGVSEETQYF
TGTGCCAGCAGTCTCGGGGTATCTGAAGAGACCCAGTACTTC
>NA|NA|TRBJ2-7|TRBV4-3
CASSPRDGDYEQYF
TGCGCCAGCAGCCCCCGAGATGGGGACTACGAGCAGTACTTC
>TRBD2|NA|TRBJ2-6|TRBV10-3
CAILKTRSLAEPSGANVLTF
TGTGCCATCTTAAAGACCCGCTCACTAGCGGAACCATCTGGGGCCAACGTCCTGACTTTC
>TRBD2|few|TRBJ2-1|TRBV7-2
CASSYPTASGRDEQFF
TGTGCCAGCAGCTACCCAACGGCTAGCGGGAGGGATGAGCAGTTCTTC
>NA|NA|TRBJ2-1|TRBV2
CASSLGQPREQFF
TGTGCCAGCAGTTTAGGACAACCCCGGGAGCAGTTCTTC
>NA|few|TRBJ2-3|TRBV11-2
CACETGIRTDTQYF
TGTGCCTGCGAAACAGGGATTCGGACAGATACGCAGTATTTT
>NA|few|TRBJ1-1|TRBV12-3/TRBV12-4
CASSPNARGPAFF
TGTGCCAGCAGTCCAAACGCTCGGGGCCCAGCTTTCTTT
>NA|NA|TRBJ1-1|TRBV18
CASSPPSRADTEAFF
TGTGCCAGCTCACCACCTTCCCGGGCGGACACTGAAGCTTTCTTT
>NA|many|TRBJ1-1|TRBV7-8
CASSFSRGTHTEAFF
TGTGCCAGCAGCTTCTCTCGGGGGACTCACACTGAAGCTTTCTTT
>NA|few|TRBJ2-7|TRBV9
CASSVAIRGDEQYF
TGTGCCAGCAGCGTAGCTATTAGAGGGGACGAGCAGTACTTC
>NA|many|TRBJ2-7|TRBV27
CASSPYRALEQYF
TGTGCCAGCAGTCCCTACAGGGCACTCGAGCAGTACTTC
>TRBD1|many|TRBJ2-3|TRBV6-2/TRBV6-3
CASTETGSDTQYF
TGTGCCAGCACCGAGACAGGGTCAGATACGCAGTATTTT
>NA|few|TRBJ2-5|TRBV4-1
CASSHGTVPRTQYF
TGCGCCAGCAGCCACGGGACGGTCCCCCGGACCCAGTACTTC
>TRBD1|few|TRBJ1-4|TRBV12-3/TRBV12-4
CASSPGGRGRPATNEKLFF
TGTGCCAGCAGCCCCGGGGGCAGGGGGCGACCCGCAACTAATGAAAAACTGTTTTTT
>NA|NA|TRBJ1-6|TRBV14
CASSQAGFDSGSPLHF
TGTGCCAGCAGCCAAGCCGGGTTTGACTCAGGTTCACCCCTCCACTTT
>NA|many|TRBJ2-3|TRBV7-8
CATALVGTDTQYF
TGTGCCACCGCACTAGTAGGTACAGATACGCAGTATTTT
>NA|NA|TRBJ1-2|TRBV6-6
CASSPHDRTANYGYTF
TGTGCCAGCAGTCCCCACGACAGGACAGCTAACTATGGCTACACCTTC
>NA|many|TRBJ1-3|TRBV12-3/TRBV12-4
CASSLTSGNTIYF
TGTGCCAGCAGTTTAACCTCTGGAAACACCATATATTTT
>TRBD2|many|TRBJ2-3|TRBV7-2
CASSWRPGTSFSDTQYF
TGTGCCAGCAGCTGGCGTCCCGGGACTAGTTTCTCGGATACGCAGTATTTT
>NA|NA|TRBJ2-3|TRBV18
CASSPSDSTDTQYF
TGTGCCAGCTCACCATCGGACAGCACAGATACGCAGTATTTT
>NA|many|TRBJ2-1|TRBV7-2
CATGQYNEQFF
TGTGCCACCGGGCAGTACAATGAGCAGTTCTTC
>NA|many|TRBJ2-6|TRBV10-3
CAISESGLGSGANVLTF
TGTGCCATCAGTGAGAGTGGTCTAGGCTCTGGGGCCAACGTCCTGACTTTC
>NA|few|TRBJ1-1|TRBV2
CASIQVTEAFF
TGTGCCAGCATTCAGGTTACTGAAGCTTTCTTT
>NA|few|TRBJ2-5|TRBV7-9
CASSLGSGGAYQETQYF
TGTGCCAGCAGCTTAGGAAGCGGCGGGGCCTACCAAGAGACCCAGTACTTC
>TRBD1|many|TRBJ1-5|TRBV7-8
CASSPRDRVIGQPQHF
TGTGCCAGCAGCCCCCGGGACAGGGTCATCGGGCAGCCCCAGCATTTT
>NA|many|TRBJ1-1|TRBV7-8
CASSSQGEAFF
TGTGCCAGCAGCTCCCAAGGAGAAGCTTTCTTT
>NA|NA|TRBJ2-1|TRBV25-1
CASSPTGPPGYNEQFF
TGTGCCAGCAGTCCCACCGGGCCCCCGGGGTACAATGAGCAGTTCTTC
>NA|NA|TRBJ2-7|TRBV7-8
CASSSLGMGSEQYF
TGTGCCAGCAGCTCCTTGGGGATGGGGTCCGAGCAGTACTTC
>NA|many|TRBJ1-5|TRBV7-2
CASSPNQPGNGNQPQHF
TGTGCCAGCAGCCCCAACCAGCCAGGGAATGGCAATCAGCCCCAGCATTTT
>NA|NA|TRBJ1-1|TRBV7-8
CASSPTRLMRNTEAFF
TGTGCCAGCAGCCCCACCAGGCTGATGAGGAACACTGAAGCTTTCTTT
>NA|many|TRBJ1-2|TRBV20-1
CSVPDRRNYGYTF
TGCAGTGTCCCGGACCGCAGGAACTATGGCTACACCTTC
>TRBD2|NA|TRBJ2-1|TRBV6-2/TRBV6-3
CASSTGTSGREQFF
TGTGCCAGCAGTACAGGGACTAGCGGGCGTGAGCAGTTCTTC
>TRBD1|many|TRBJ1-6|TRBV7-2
CASSYYRGSPLHF
TGTGCCAGCAGCTATTACAGGGGATCACCCCTCCACTTT
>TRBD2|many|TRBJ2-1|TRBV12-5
CASGSGLAAYNEQFF
TGTGCTAGTGGTTCGGGACTAGCGGCTTACAATGAGCAGTTCTTC
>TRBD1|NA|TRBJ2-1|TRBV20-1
CSARGGQGIGEQFF
TGCAGTGCTAGAGGGGGACAGGGCATCGGTGAGCAGTTCTTC